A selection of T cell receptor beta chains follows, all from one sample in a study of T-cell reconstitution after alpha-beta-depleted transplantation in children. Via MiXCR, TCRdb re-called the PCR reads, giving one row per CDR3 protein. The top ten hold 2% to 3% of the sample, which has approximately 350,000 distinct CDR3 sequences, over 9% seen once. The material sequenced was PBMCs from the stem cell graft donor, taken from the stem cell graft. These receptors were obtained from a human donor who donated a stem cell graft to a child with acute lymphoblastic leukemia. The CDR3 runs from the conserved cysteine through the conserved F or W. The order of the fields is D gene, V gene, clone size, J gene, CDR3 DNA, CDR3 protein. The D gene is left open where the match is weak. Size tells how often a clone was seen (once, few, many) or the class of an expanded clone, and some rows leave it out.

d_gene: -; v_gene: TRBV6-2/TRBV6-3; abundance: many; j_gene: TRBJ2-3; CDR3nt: TGTGCCAGCAGTTACTTTAGGGGGAGGGGGCAAGATACGCAGTATTTT; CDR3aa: CASSYFRGRGQDTQYF
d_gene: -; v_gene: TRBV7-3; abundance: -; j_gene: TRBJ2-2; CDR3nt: TGTGCCAGCAGCGTCGGTGGGTCCACCGGGGAGCTGTTTTTT; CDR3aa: CASSVGGSTGELFF
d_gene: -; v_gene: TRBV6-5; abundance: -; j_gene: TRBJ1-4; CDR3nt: TGTGCCAGCAGTTACTCGGGGGGCGCGGATGAAAAACTGTTTTTT; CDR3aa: CASSYSGGADEKLFF
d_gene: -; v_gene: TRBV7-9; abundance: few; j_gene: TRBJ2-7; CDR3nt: TGTGCCAGCAGCCCAAGTCTCCAGCCCTACGAGCAGTACTTC; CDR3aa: CASSPSLQPYEQYF
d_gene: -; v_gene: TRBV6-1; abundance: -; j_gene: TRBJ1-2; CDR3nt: TGTGCCAGCAGTGACCGGGGAACAGGGTCCGGCTACACCTTC; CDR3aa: CASSDRGTGSGYTF
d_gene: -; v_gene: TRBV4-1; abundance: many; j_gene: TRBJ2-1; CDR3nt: TGCGCCAGCACCCCAAGGGGGGAAGGCTACAATGAGCAGTTCTTC; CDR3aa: CASTPRGEGYNEQFF
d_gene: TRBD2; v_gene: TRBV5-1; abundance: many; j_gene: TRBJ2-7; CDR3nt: TGCGCCAGCAGCCCGGGGACTAGCGGGAGTTACAACGAGCAGTACTTC; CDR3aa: CASSPGTSGSYNEQYF
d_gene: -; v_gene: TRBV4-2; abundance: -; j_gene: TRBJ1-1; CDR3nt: TGTGCCAGCAGCCAAGGGCTAGAGGCTGAAGCTTTCTTT; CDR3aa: CASSQGLEAEAFF
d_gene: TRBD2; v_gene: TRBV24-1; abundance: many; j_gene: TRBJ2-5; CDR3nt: TGTGCCACCAGTGATTCGGCTAGCGGGAGAGAGACCCAGTACTTC; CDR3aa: CATSDSASGRETQYF
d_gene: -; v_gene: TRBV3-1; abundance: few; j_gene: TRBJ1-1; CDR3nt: TGTGCCAGCAGCCTCGCAGGGTGGGCCACTGAAGCTTTCTTT; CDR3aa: CASSLAGWATEAFF
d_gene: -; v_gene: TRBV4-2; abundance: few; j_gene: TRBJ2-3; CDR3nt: TGTGCCAGCAGCCCGTTGGGGCCCGAGGATACGCAGTATTTT; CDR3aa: CASSPLGPEDTQYF
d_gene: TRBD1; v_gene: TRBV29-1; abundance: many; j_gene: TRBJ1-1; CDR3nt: TGCAGCGCCGACAGGGGAGTCGATGAAGCTTTCTTT; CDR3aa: CSADRGVDEAFF
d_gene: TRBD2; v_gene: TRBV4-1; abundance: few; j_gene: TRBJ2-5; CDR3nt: TGCGCCAGCAGCCAAGATAGGGGGTCGGGACTAGCGGGAGGGGTGGAAGAGACCCAGTACTTC; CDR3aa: CASSQDRGSGLAGGVEETQYF
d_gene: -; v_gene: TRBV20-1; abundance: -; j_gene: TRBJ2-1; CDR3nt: TGCAGTGCTAGACAGATCTCCTACAATGAGCAGTTCTTC; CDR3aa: CSARQISYNEQFF
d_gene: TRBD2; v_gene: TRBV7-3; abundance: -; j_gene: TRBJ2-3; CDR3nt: TGTGCCAGCAGCTTATCCCTAGCGGGAGAGCCAGATACGCAGTATTTT; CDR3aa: CASSLSLAGEPDTQYF
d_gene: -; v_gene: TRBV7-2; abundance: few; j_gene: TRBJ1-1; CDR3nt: TGTGCCAGCAGCTTATTCGGCCTCTCGAACACTGAAGCTTTCTTT; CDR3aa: CASSLFGLSNTEAFF
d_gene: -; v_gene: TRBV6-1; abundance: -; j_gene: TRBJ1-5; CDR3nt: TGTGCCAGCAGCCCCGGACAGCGGGCGGATCAGCCCCAGCATTTT; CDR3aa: CASSPGQRADQPQHF
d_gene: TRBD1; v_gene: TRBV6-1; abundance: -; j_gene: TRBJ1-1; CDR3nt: TGTGCCAGTGAGGGACAGCCGAACACTGAAGCTTTCTTT; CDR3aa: CASEGQPNTEAFF
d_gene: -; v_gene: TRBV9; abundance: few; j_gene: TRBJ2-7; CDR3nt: TGTGCCAGCAGCGTTCGAGGGGACTCCTACGAGCAGTACTTC; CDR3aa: CASSVRGDSYEQYF
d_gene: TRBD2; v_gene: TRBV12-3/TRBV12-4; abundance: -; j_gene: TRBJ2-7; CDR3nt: TGTGCCAGCAGATCCACGGTAGGGAGCGGGAGAGGTGACGAGCAGTACTTC; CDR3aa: CASRSTVGSGRGDEQYF
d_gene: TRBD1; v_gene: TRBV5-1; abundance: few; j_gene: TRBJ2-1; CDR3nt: TGCGCCAGCAGCTTGGGGGACAGCGGCTCCTACAATGAGCAGTTCTTC; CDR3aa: CASSLGDSGSYNEQFF
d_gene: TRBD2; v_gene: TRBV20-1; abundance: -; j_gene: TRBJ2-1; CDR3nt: TGCAGTGCTAGAGGGCAGACTAGCGGCTCCTACAATGAGCAGTTCTTC; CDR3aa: CSARGQTSGSYNEQFF
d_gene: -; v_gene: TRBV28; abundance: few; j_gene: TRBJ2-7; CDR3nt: TGTGCCAGCAGTTTTACGTACAGATCCTACGAGCAGTACTTC; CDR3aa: CASSFTYRSYEQYF
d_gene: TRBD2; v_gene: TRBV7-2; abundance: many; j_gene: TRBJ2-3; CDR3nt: TGTGCCAGCAGCTTGCCTGGGAGGGCCAAAGATACGCAGTATTTT; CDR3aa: CASSLPGRAKDTQYF
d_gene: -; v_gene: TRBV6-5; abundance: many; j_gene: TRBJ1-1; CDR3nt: TGTGCCAGCAGTTCCCCTGGGGGGAACACTGAAGCTTTCTTT; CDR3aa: CASSSPGGNTEAFF
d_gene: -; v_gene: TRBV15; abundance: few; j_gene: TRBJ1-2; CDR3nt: TGTGCCACCAGCAGAGAGGTGACCCCGGACTATGGCTACACCTTC; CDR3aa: CATSREVTPDYGYTF
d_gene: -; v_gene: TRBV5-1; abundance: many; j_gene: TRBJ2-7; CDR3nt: TGCGCCAGCAGCGTATACTCCTACGAGCAGTACTTC; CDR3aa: CASSVYSYEQYF
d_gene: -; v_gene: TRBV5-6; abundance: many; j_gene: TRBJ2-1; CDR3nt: TGTGCCAGCAGCTATCTAGCAAATGAGCAGTTCTTC; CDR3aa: CASSYLANEQFF
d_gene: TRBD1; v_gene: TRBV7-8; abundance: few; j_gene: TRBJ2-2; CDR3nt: TGTGCCAGCAGGGACAGGGGGCGCACCGGGGAGCTGTTTTTT; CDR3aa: CASRDRGRTGELFF
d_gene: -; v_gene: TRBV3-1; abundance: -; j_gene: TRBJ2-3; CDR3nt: TGTGCCAGCAGTGGGGCGGCGGTTCCTGATACGCACTATTTT; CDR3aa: CASSGAAVPDTHYF
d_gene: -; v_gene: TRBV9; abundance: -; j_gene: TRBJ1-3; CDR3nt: TGTGCCAGCAGCCCAATGCGGGCCACCTCTGGAAACACCATATATTTT; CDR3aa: CASSPMRATSGNTIYF
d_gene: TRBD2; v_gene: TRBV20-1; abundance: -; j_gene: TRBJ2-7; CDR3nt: TGCTGTGCTAGAAAGGGTCTAGCGGGACCTAGCTCCTACGAGCAGTACTTC; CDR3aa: CCARKGLAGPSSYEQYF
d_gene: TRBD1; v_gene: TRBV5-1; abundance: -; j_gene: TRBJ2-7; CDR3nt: TGCGCCAGCAGCTTGGGGAATTCGGGACAGGGCTCCTACGAGCAGTACTTC; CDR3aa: CASSLGNSGQGSYEQYF
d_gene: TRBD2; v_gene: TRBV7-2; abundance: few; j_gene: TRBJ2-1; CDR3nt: TGTGCCAGCAGCATCCGGACTAGCGGGAACAATGAGCAGTTCTTC; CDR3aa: CASSIRTSGNNEQFF
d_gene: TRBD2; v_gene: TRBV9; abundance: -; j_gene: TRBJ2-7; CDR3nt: TGTGCCAGCAGCCCCCCGCGGGCTAGCGGGAGCTACGAGCAGTACTTC; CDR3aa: CASSPPRASGSYEQYF
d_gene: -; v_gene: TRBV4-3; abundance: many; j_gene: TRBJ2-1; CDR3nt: TGCGCCAGCAGCCAAGGCCCGGGACAAGGGGTCCCTACTGAGCAGTTCTTC; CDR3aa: CASSQGPGQGVPTEQFF
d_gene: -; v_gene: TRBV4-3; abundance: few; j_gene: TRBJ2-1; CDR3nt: TGCGCCAGCAGCCAAGATAGCGTACAGGTTTCCTACAATGAGCAGTTCTTC; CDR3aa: CASSQDSVQVSYNEQFF
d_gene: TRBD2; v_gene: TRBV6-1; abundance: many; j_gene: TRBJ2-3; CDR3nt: TGTGCCAGCAGTGAATTTGGGGCTAGCGGGAGACGGTCTACGCAGTATTTT; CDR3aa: CASSEFGASGRRSTQYF
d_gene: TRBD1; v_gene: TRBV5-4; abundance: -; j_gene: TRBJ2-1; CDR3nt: TGTGCCAGCAGCCCGGGGGACAGGAGCTCCTACAATGAGCAGTTCTTC; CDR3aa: CASSPGDRSSYNEQFF
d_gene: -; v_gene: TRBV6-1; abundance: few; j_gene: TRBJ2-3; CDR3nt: TGTGCCAGCAGTGCATTAGGGGCCGGCGGGGATACGCAGTATTTT; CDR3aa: CASSALGAGGDTQYF
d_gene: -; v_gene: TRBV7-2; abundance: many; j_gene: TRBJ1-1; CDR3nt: TGTGCCAGCAGCTTAAGGGTAGGCGGAAGCACTGAAGCTTTCTTT; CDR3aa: CASSLRVGGSTEAFF
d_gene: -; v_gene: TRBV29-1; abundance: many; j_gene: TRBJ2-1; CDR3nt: TGCAGCTTCGGGCCCTATGTCAATGAGCAGTTCTTC; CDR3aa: CSFGPYVNEQFF
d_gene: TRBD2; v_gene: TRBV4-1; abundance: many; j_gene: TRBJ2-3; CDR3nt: TGCGCCAGCAGCCCCCACTACTTAGCGGGGGGAACAGATACGCAGTATTTT; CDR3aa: CASSPHYLAGGTDTQYF
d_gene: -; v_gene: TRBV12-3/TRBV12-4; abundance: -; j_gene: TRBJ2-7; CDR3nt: TGTGCCAGCAGCCCTGTAGCCGGGACAACGAACTACGAGCAGTACTTC; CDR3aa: CASSPVAGTTNYEQYF
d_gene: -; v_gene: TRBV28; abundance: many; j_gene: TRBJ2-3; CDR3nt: TGTGCCAGCAGACCTATTCTAGAACTACGTAGCACAGATACGCAGTATTTT; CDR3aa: CASRPILELRSTDTQYF
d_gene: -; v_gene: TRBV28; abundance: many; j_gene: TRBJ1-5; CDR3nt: TGTGCCAGCAGTCGGACCATTATGGGCAATCAGCCCCAGCATTTT; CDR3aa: CASSRTIMGNQPQHF
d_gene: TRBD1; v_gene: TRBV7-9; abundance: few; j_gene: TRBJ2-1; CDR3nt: TGTGCCAGCAGCTTAGTGTCAGGGGGCCACAATGAGCAGTTCTTC; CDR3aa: CASSLVSGGHNEQFF
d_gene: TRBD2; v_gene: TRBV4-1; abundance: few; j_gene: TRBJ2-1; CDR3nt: TGCGCCAGCAGTCGACTAGCGGGGGTTAACAATGAGCAGTTCTTC; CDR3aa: CASSRLAGVNNEQFF
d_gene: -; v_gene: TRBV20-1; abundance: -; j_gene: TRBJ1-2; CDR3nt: TGCAGTGCTAGAGAGGGCGGGGCCCAAGGTTACACCTTC; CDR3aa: CSAREGGAQGYTF
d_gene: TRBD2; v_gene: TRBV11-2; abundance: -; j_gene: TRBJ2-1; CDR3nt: TGTGCCAGCAGCTTATTTGGACTAGCGGGAGGGCCGAGGACCTACAATGAGCAGTTCTTC; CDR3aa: CASSLFGLAGGPRTYNEQFF
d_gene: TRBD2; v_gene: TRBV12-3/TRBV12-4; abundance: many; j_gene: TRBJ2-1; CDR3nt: TGTGCCAGCAGTTTAGTAGCGGGAAGGATGGATGAGCAGTTCTTC; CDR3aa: CASSLVAGRMDEQFF
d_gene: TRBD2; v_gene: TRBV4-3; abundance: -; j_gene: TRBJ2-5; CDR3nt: TGCGCCAGCAGCCAAGATTGGTCCGGGACTAGCAGAGAGACCCAGTACTTC; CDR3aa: CASSQDWSGTSRETQYF
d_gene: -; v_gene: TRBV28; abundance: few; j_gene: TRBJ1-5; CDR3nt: TGTGCCAGCAGTCCCCCAACCGGGGGTTTGAAGCCCCAGCATTTT; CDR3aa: CASSPPTGGLKPQHF